This TCR beta chain derives from a study of cytomegalovirus exposure and HLA in healthy donors. Study details: Caucasian-associated ancestry cluster membership applied to approximately 81% of around 400 genotyped donors.

Both 60 Vbeta primers and 13 Jbeta primers went into the PCR. The table came from immunoSEQ multiplex PCR; TCRdb's copy has only in-frame clones and leaves some out. The data contain approximately 88,000 clones, over 75% of them singletons. As for this clone: Its target is not known.

Study-level points and caveats: For most TCR sequences rarity was the rule, although some public TCRs occurred in many donors. Accurate prediction of HLA-A and HLA-B alleles (for most subjects) was reportedly achieved from TCR beta sequences. Being productive about 90% or about 30% of the time was typical of most TCR beta V segments in an earlier analysis.

The CDR3 spans 16 residues. J gave up 6 bases and V 3 bases, and 12 bases lay outside the gene matches. CDR1 and CDR2 (germline): LNHDA, SQIVND (reference sequence). This TCR came from a man aged 50-59 years in good health and CMV-seropositive. V usage is TRBV19 and J usage is TRBJ2-7; 9 bases are a match to TRBD1. The specimen sequenced was PBMCs. This chain's CDR3 is CASSITSYTGGIEQYF. DNA of the CDR3: TGTGCCAGTAGTATTACCTCGTATACAGGGGGCATCGAGCAGTACTTC.